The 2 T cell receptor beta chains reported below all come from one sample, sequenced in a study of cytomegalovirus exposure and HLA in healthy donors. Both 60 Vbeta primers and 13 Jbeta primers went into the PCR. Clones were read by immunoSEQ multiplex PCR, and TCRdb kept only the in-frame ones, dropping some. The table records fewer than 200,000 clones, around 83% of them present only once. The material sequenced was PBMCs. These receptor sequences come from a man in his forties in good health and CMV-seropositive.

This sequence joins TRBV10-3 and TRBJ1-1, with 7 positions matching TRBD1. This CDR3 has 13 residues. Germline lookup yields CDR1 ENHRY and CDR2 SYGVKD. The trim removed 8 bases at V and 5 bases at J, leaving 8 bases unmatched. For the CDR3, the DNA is TGTGCCATCGCTGGACAGGCGGGGACTGAAGCTTTCTTT. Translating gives CAIAGQAGTEAFF.

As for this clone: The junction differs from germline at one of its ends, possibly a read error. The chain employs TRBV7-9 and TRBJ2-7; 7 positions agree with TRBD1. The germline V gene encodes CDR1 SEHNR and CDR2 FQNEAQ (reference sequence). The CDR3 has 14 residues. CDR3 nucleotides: TGTTCCAGCAGCTTAGGCTCCGGGACAGTGAAGCAGTACTTC. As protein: CSSSLGSGTVKQYF.